This T cell receptor (beta chain) was sequenced during a study of T cell repertoires in ileal Crohn's disease. At the level of the study: About half received postoperative treatment, roughly twelve with thiopurines and under 20 anti-TNF. Study results and limitations: Sorted CD8 T cells held more high-frequency clones than CD4.

V dropped 4 bases and J dropped 2 bases, with 15 bases sitting between them. Germline lookup yields CDR1 SGHRS and CDR2 YFSETQ. This CDR3 region has 15 residues. A word on this clone: Its cognate antigen is unknown.

Produced via immunoSEQ multiplex PCR; TCRdb's table is partial and in-frame only. Of some 17,000 clones listed, around 66% were seen once; the top ten hold approximately 5%. The clonotype originates from an adult with Crohn's disease. This chain links TRBV5-1 with TRBJ2-5; D is perhaps TRBD1 (6 bases). The sequenced material came from ileal tissue. As DNA, the CDR3 is TGCGCCAGCAGCACACCGTTACAGGGACAAGAGACCCAGTACTTC. Protein product: CASSTPLQGQETQYF.